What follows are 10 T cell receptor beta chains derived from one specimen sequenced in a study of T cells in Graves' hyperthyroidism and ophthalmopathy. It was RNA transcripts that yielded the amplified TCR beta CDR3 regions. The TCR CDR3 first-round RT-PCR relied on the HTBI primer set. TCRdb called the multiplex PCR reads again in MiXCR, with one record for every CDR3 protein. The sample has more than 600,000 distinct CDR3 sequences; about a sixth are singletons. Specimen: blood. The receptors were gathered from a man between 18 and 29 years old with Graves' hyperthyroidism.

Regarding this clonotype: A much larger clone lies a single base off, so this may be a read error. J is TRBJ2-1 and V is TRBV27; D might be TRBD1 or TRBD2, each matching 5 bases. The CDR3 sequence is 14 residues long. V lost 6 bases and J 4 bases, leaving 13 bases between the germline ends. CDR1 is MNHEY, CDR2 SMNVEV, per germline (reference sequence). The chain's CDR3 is CASRGEVGYNEQFF. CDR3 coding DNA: TGTGCCAGCAGGGGGGAAGTCGGATACAATGAGCAGTTCTTC.

The CDR3 nucleotides are TGTGCCAGCAGCCTTAGACACCTACGTACTTCCCCTGGAAACACCATATATTTT. Amino acids: CASSLRHLRTSPGNTIYF. The rearrangement links TRBV7-9 to TRBJ1-3; D not certain. The CDR3 spans 18 residues. Trimming removed 5 bases at V and 2 bases at J, with 22 bases between. Germline assignment: CDR1 SEHNR and CDR2 FQNEAQ (reference sequence).

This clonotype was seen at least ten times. The CDR3 spells CASSLYPTASYEQYF. Written as DNA, the CDR3 is TGTGCCAGCAGTTTATACCCGACGGCGAGCTACGAGCAGTACTTC. The chain links TRBV27 to TRBJ2-7; D is undetermined. Per the germline V gene, CDR1 is MNHEY and CDR2 is SMNVEV (reference sequence). The CDR3 runs to 15 residues. V lost 1 base and J 3 bases, leaving 13 bases between the germline ends.

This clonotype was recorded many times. The CDR3 DNA reads as TGTGCCAGCTCCCTCGGACAGGGGAGGGACACTGAAGCTTTCTTT. It specifies CASSLGQGRDTEAFF. The gene calls are TRBV18 and TRBJ1-1, with TRBD1 identical over 9 bases. Looked up from germline, CDR1 is KGHSH and CDR2 is LQKENI. V gave up 6 bases and J gave up 3 bases; unmatched junction bases: 8. This CDR3 is 15 amino acids long. Drawing the rest from reference TRBV18 and TRBJ1-1, the complete variable domain is NAGVMQNPRHLVRRRGQEARLRCSPMKGHSHVYWYRQLPEEGLKFMVYLQKENIIDESGMPKERFSAEFPKEGPSILRIQQVVRGDSAAYFCASSLGQGRDTEAFFGQGTRLTVV.

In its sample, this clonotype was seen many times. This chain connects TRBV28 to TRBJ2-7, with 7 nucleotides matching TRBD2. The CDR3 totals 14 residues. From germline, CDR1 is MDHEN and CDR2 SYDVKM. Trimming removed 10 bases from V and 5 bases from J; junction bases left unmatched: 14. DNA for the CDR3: TGTGCCATCTGGGGCGGGAGTAGGCGCAACGAGCAGTACTTC. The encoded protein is CAIWGGSRRNEQYF. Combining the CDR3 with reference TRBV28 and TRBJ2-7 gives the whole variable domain DVKVTQSSRYLVKRTGEKVFLECVQDMDHENMFWYRQDPGLGLRLIYFSYDVKMKEKGDIPEGYSVSREKKERFSLILESASTNQTSMYLCAIWGGSRRNEQYFGPGTRLTVT.

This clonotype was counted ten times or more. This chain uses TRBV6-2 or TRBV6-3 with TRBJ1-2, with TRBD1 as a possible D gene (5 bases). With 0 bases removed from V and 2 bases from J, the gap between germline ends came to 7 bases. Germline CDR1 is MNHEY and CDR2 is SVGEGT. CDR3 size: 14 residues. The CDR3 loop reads CASSYSGLNYGYTF. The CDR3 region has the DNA TGTGCCAGCAGTTACTCGGGACTAAACTATGGCTACACCTTC.

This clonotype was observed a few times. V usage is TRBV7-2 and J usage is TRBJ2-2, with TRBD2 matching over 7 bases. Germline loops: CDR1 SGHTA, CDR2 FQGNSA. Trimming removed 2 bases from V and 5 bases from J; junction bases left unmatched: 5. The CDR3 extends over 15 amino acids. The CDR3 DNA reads TGTGCCAGCAGCTTATTCGGGGGGTTAACCGGGGAGCTGTTTTTT. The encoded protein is CASSLFGGLTGELFF.

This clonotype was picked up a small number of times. Here the CDR3 DNA reads TGTGCCAGCAGCACGACAGTAGCGGGAGGGGACTACAATGAGCAGTTCTTC. Residues: CASSTTVAGGDYNEQFF. The chain is built from TRBV7-2 and TRBJ2-1; 11 bases fit TRBD2. This CDR3 has 17 residues. CDR1 is SGHTA and CDR2 is FQGNSA in the germline V gene. V trimming: 5 bases; J trimming: 3 bases; junction bases outside the gene matches: 9.

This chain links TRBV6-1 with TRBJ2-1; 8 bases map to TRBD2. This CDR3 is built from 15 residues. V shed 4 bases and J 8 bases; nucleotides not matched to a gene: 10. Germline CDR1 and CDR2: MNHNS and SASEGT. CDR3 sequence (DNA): TGTGCCAGCAGTGCGGCTAGCGGGTGGAACCATGAGCAGTTCTTC. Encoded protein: CASSAASGWNHEQFF.

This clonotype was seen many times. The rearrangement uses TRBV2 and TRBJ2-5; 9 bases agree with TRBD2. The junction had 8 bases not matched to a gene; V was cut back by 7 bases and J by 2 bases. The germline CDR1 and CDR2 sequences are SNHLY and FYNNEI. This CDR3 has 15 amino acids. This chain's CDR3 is CASKSGTSIQETQYF. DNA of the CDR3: TGTGCCAGCAAGAGCGGGACTAGCATTCAAGAGACCCAGTACTTC.